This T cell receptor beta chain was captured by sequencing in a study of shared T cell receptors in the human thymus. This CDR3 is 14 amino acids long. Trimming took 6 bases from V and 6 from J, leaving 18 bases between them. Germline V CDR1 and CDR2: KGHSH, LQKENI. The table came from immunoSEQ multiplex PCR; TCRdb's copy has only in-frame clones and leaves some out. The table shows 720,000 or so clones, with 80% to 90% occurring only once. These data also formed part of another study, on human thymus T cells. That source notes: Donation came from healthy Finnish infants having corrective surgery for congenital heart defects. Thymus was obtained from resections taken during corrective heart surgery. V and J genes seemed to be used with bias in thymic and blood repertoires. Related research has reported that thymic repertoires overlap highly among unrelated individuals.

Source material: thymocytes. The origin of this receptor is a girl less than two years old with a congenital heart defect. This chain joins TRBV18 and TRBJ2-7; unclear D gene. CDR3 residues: CASSPNRYPGEQYF. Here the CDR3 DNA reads TGTGCCAGCTCCCCCAACCGGTACCCCGGCGAGCAGTACTTC.